The 22 T cell receptor beta chains below come from one sample, sequenced in a study of T cell changes during pregnancy in multiple sclerosis. Using immunoSEQ multiplex PCR, the repertoire was profiled, and TCRdb retains in-frame clones only, with some absent. The sample yields approximately 14,000 clones, more than 80% seen once. The sequenced sample was peripheral blood, obtained in the second trimester of pregnancy. The receptors derive from a female donor in good health, enrolled as a control in a pregnancy study.

This chain links TRBV28 with TRBJ2-7; D might be TRBD1 (6 bases). The germline V gene encodes CDR1 MDHEN and CDR2 SYDVKM. The CDR3 covers 14 residues. V lost 5 bases and J 1 base, leaving 12 bases between the germline ends. CDR3 loop: CASSPGTLSYEQYF. Here the CDR3 DNA reads TGTGCCAGCAGTCCCGGGACACTTTCCTACGAGCAGTACTTC.

The genes are TRBV28 and TRBJ2-3; perhaps TRBD2 as D (6 bases). This CDR3 spans 13 amino acids. Per germline, CDR1 MDHEN and CDR2 SYDVKM. V was pared by 4 bases and J by 3 bases, with 8 bases between. The CDR3 nucleotides are TGTGCCAGCAGTTGGAGGGTTACAGATACGCAGTATTTT. The encoded protein is CASSWRVTDTQYF.

V is TRBV5-1 and J is TRBJ2-2, with 10 bases fitting TRBD1. This CDR3 spans 15 amino acids. Trimming cost V 0 bases and J 5 bases; bases outside gene matches: 1. Germline loops: CDR1 SGHRS, CDR2 YFSETQ. The CDR3 protein is CASSLGQGATGELFF. In DNA form, the CDR3 reads TGCGCCAGCAGCTTGGGACAGGGGGCTACCGGGGAGCTGTTTTTT.

By sample fraction, this clone is medium-sized (0.01 to 0.1%). The chain combines TRBV4-3 with TRBJ2-1; 9 bases line up with TRBD2. In germline, CDR1 is LGHNA, CDR2 YSLEER. This CDR3 region has 16 residues. J lost 2 bases, V lost 4 bases, and 6 bases had no gene match. CDR3 nucleotides: TGCGCCAGCAGCCCCTCTAGCGGGAACCCCTACAATGAGCAGTTCTTC. Its protein product is CASSPSSGNPYNEQFF.

This rearrangement joins TRBV15 to TRBJ2-1; D is possibly TRBD2 (7 bases). Trimming left V 8 bases short and J 4 bases short, with 9 bases between. The CDR3 has 12 amino acids. The germline CDR1 and CDR2 sequences are LNHNV and YYDKDF (reference sequence). CDR3 region: CATGGAYNEQFF. The DNA of the CDR3 is TGTGCCACCGGGGGGGCATACAATGAGCAGTTCTTC.

The chain recombines TRBV4-3 with TRBJ2-7; 13 bases are shared with TRBD2. The CDR3 has 15 residues. The V and J ends lost 3 bases and 4 bases, in that order; junction bases with no gene match: 3. CDR1 LGHNA and CDR2 YSLEER come from the germline V gene. CDR3 in DNA: TGCGCCAGCAGCCAGGGACTAGCGGGGCTATACGAGCAGTACTTC. The encoded protein is CASSQGLAGLYEQYF.

This clone has just one count. The chain has TRBV2 and TRBJ2-1; 10 bases agree with TRBD2. Germline V gene lookup returns CDR1 SNHLY and CDR2 FYNNEI. The CDR3 sequence is 16 residues long. Losses at the gene ends were 6 bases for V and 8 bases for J; bases not matched to a gene: 13. This CDR3 reads CASRLRTSGPQDEQFF. CDR3 bases: TGTGCCAGCAGGTTAAGGACTAGCGGACCTCAGGATGAGCAGTTCTTC.

The J gene is TRBJ2-1, the V gene TRBV30; D unresolved. CDR1 is GTSNPN, CDR2 SVGIG, per germline (reference sequence). With 3 bases removed from V and 7 bases from J, the gap between germline ends came to 10 bases. The CDR3 is 12 amino acids. In DNA, the CDR3 is TGTGCCTGGAGAGAGGATGGAAATGAGCAGTTCTTC. Translated: CAWREDGNEQFF.

V usage is TRBV15 and J usage is TRBJ2-1, with TRBD2 as a possible D gene (6 bases). The V end lost 0 bases, the J end lost 9 bases, and 9 bases lay between the germline ends. The length of the CDR3 is 13 residues. Germline CDR1 reads LNHNV; CDR2 reads YYDKDF (reference sequence). The CDR3 nucleotides are TGTGCCACCAGCAGAGAGGGAGGAAGTGAGCAGTTCTTC. Protein sequence: CATSREGGSEQFF.

The chain recombines TRBV12-5 with TRBJ1-4; 7 bases match TRBD1. This CDR3 is 15 amino acids long. CDR1 is LGHNT, CDR2 FRNRAP, per germline. The V gene end was trimmed by 1 base and the J gene end by 3 bases; junction bases not matched to a gene: 2. CDR3 bases: TGTGCTAGTGGTTTGGAGGGACAGCCTAATGAAAAACTGTTTTTT. This sequence encodes CASGLEGQPNEKLFF.

This clone was seen a handful of times. The junction shows a germline mismatch at one end, possibly a read error. The rearrangement joins TRBV7-9 to TRBJ1-3, with D perhaps TRBD1 (5 bases). Per the germline V gene, CDR1 is SEHNR and CDR2 is FQNEAQ (reference sequence). This CDR3 is 12 amino acids long. CDR3 region: CASSRGTGRPFF. CDR3 nucleotide sequence: TGTGCCAGCAGCCGCGGGACTGGGCGTCCCTTTTTT.

The chain employs TRBV2 and TRBJ2-3; possibly TRBD1 for D (6 bases). V was cut by 6 bases and J by 7 bases, with 11 bases left in between. There are 12 residues in the CDR3. Per the germline V gene, CDR1 is SNHLY and CDR2 is FYNNEI. This CDR3 is CASRAGENTQYF. CDR3 nucleotide sequence: TGTGCCAGCAGGGCAGGGGAAAATACGCAGTATTTT.

The genes are TRBV14 and TRBJ2-5; 8 bases align to TRBD2. J gave up 5 bases and V 0 bases, and 5 bases lay outside the gene matches. The CDR3 covers 15 residues. Germline CDR1 reads SGHDN; CDR2 reads FVKESK. The CDR3 loop is CASSQDGGGRETQYF. CDR3 nucleotides: TGTGCCAGCAGCCAAGACGGGGGGGGCCGGGAGACCCAGTACTTC.

V and J are TRBV25-1 and TRBJ2-1; 10 bases line up with TRBD2. This CDR3 has 15 residues. V was clipped by 3 bases and J by 7 bases; unmatched bases: 6. CDR1 and CDR2 (germline): MGHDK, SYGVNS. CDR3 loop: CASSDLAGEKNEQFF. The CDR3 DNA is TGTGCCAGCAGTGATCTAGCGGGAGAAAAGAATGAGCAGTTCTTC.

This chain uses TRBV10-3 with TRBJ1-6; maybe TRBD1 (5 bases). V dropped 0 bases and J dropped 2 bases, with 14 bases sitting between them. The germline CDR1 and CDR2 sequences are ENHRY and SYGVKD. This CDR3 has 18 residues. The CDR3 loop reads CAISESVSGSAYNSPLHF. In nucleotides, the CDR3 is TGTGCCATCAGTGAGTCGGTATCAGGGTCCGCCTATAATTCACCCCTCCACTTT.

V is TRBV7-9 and J is TRBJ2-1, with TRBD1 matching 10 bases. The CDR3 sequence is 15 residues long. Germline V gene lookup returns CDR1 SEHNR and CDR2 FQNEAQ (reference sequence). With V trimmed by 5 bases and J by 8 bases, 9 bases remained unmatched. CDR3 residues: CASSPGDRGTDEQFF. CDR3 DNA sequence: TGTGCCAGCAGCCCCGGGGACAGGGGTACGGATGAGCAGTTCTTC. Full variable domain (outside the CDR3, taken from reference TRBV7-9 and TRBJ2-1): DTGVSQNPRHKITKRGQNVTFRCDPISEHNRLYWYRQTLGQGPEFLTYFQNEAQLEKSRLLSDRFSAERPKGSFSTLEIQRTEQGDSAMYLCASSPGDRGTDEQFFGPGTRLTVL.

The chain has TRBV18 and TRBJ1-2; 9 nucleotides align to TRBD1. Germline V lookup: CDR1 KGHSH, CDR2 LQKENI. CDR3 length equals 15 residues. With 1 base clipped from V and 4 bases from J, the junction kept 4 bases outside the gene matches. CDR3 sequence (DNA): TGTGCCAGCTCACCACGGACAGGGGATACCTATGGCTACACCTTC. This gives the protein CASSPRTGDTYGYTF.

This chain joins TRBV7-2 and TRBJ2-1; tentatively, D is TRBD2 (5 bases). In germline, CDR1 is SGHTA, CDR2 FQGNSA. Trimming took off 0 bases at V and 10 bases at J, with 16 bases between the two ends. The CDR3 has 15 amino acids. This CDR3 reads CASSLALGLSSEQFF. The CDR3 nucleotides are TGTGCCAGCAGCTTAGCGCTAGGACTCTCGTCGGAGCAGTTCTTC. The full variable domain, with the rest looked up from reference TRBV7-2 and TRBJ2-1, is GAGVSQSPSNKVTEKGKDVELRCDPISGHTALYWYRQSLGQGLEFLIYFQGNSAPDKSGLPSDRFSAERTGGSVSTLTIQRTQQEDSAVYLCASSLALGLSSEQFFGPGTRLTVL.

In its sample, this clone was seen once. V and J are TRBV10-2 and TRBJ1-6; 10 bases agree with TRBD1. The CDR3 is made up of 14 amino acids. Trimming took 6 bases from V and 7 from J; bases not matched to a gene: 3. Germline V CDR1 and CDR2: WSHSY, SAAADI. CDR3 DNA sequence: TGCGCCAGCAGCGGACAGGGGGTGAATTCACCCCTCCACTTT. This translates into CASSGQGVNSPLHF.

The chain uses TRBV29-1 and TRBJ1-1; TRBD1 matches 7 bases. The V gene end was trimmed by 4 bases and the J gene end by 3 bases; junction bases not matched to a gene: 2. The germline gives CDR1 SQVTM, CDR2 ANQGSEA. This CDR3 is built from 12 residues. Written as DNA, the CDR3 is TGCAGCGTTGGGGACAGCTACACTGAAGCTTTCTTT. Protein sequence: CSVGDSYTEAFF.

The chain combines TRBV18 with TRBJ2-7; TRBD2 aligns across 11 bases. With V trimmed by 2 bases and J by 4 bases, 4 bases remained unmatched. The CDR3 covers 15 residues. CDR1 is KGHSH and CDR2 is LQKENI in the germline V gene. The CDR3 DNA reads TGTGCCAGCTCACCAGAAAGACTAGCGGGGTACGAGCAGTACTTC. It encodes CASSPERLAGYEQYF.

The DNA of the CDR3 is TGTGCCAGCAGCTTAACAGGGGGCGCAGGGGCCAACGTCCTGACTTTC. The encoded protein is CASSLTGGAGANVLTF. J is TRBJ2-6 and V is TRBV7-2; TRBD1 matches at 9 bases. There are 16 residues in the CDR3. Germline CDR1 SGHTA, CDR2 FQGNSA. Germline trimming cut 2 bases from V and 4 bases from J; bases unmatched to any gene: 3. Variable domain in full (rest from reference TRBV7-2 and TRBJ2-6): GAGVSQSPSNKVTEKGKDVELRCDPISGHTALYWYRQSLGQGLEFLIYFQGNSAPDKSGLPSDRFSAERTGGSVSTLTIQRTQQEDSAVYLCASSLTGGAGANVLTFGAGSRLTVL.